This TCR beta chain was profiled in a study of shared clonotypes between healthy human individuals. CD4+ cell separation produced CD45RA+ naive and CD45RA-negative memory subsets. At the deep level, the assay was run. TCRdb's copy holds only in-frame clones and misses some; the assay was immunoSEQ multiplex PCR. The data contain 2 million to 3 million clones, approximately 93% of them singletons. This clone was counted once. This CDR3 contains 16 residues. Trimming took 2 bases from V and 2 from J, leaving 15 bases between them. Germline loops: CDR1 MNHNS, CDR2 SASEGT. This clonotype was sampled from a man younger than 30 in good health. Some clones in this sample may be carry-over from other donors' samples. The rearrangement links TRBV6-1 to TRBJ2-5; possibly TRBD2 for D (6 bases). The sequenced sample consisted of naive CD4+ T cells from PBMCs. Sample subset: CD45RA+ positively selected. The CDR3 bases are TGTGCCAGCAGTGAACTGGTACGGACTACGCAAGAGACCCAGTACTTC. The encoded protein is CASSELVRTTQETQYF.